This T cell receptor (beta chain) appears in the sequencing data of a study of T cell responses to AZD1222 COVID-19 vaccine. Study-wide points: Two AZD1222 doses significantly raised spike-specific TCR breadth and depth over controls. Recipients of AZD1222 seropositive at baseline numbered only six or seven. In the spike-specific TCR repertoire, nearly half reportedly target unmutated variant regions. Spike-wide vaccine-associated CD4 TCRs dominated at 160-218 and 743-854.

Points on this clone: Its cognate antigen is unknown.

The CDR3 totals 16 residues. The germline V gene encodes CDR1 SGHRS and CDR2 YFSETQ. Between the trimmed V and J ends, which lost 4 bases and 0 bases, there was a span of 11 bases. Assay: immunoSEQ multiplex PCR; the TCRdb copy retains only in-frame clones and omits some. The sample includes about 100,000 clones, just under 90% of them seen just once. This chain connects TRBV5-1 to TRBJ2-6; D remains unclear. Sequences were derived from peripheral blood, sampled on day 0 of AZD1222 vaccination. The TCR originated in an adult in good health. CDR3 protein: CASSKRALSGANVLTF. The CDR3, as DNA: TGCGCCAGCAGCAAAAGGGCACTCTCTGGGGCCAACGTCCTGACTTTC.